Presented here are 16 T cell receptor beta chains from one specimen sequenced in a study of molecular identifiers for immune sequencing clone quantification (dated by TCRdb to between 2017 and 2018). Library preparation used PCR. The reads were generated on a NextSeq 500. TCRdb reprocessed the public reads (quality trimming at Q25 with fastp, clone calling with MiXCR) and kept in-frame beta chains. Under each unique CDR3 protein, matching rows form one entry showing the most common genes and DNA. This sample holds 300,000 to 400,000 distinct CDR3 sequences; about a quarter were observed only once. The ten biggest clones cover around 0.7% of the sample. The specimen was naive CD8+ T cells from blood, with Jurkat cell RNA spiked in. The cell subset or site label here, explained by the study, means: FACS-sorted CD8+CD4-CCR7+CD45RA+ naive T cells. The receptor source for this set is a human donor in good health. Some libraries in this study had Jurkat cell RNA spiked in.

Turning to this clonotype: This may be a read error, as it is one base from a much larger clone. The chain links TRBV7-6 to TRBJ2-3; tentative D call: TRBD2 (6 bases). Germline lookup yields CDR1 SGHVS and CDR2 FNYEAQ. Deletions cut 6 bases from V and 4 bases from J, with 14 bases between. The CDR3 sequence is 14 residues long. In DNA form, the CDR3 reads TGTGCCAGCAGTTGGGCGGAGGGGCCAGATACGCAGTATTTT. It encodes CASSWAEGPDTQYF.

Points on this clonotype: This may be a read error, as it is one base from a much larger clone. This likely comes from a read error, as the CDR3 has no conserved phenylalanine or tryptophan at its end. This sequence joins TRBV27 and TRBJ1-5; D ambiguous. The CDR3 is made up of 12 amino acids. Germline-derived CDR1 and CDR2 are MNHEY and SMNVEV (reference sequence). Deletions cut 4 bases from V and 10 bases from J, with 11 bases between. The CDR3 is CASSSGSTPQHS. The CDR3 DNA is TGTGCCAGCAGTTCCGGAAGCACACCCCAGCATTCT.

This chain connects TRBV10-2 to TRBJ2-3; 14 nucleotides match TRBD2. With 8 bases clipped from V and 2 bases from J, the junction kept 9 bases outside the gene matches. The CDR3 spans 17 residues. Germline V gives CDR1 WSHSY, CDR2 SAAADI. The CDR3 DNA sequence: TGCGCCAGCGGGACTAGCGGGAGTGTTTTCTTCACAGATACGCAGTATTTT. It specifies CASGTSGSVFFTDTQYF.

This clonotype was counted a few times. This chain links TRBV27 with TRBJ2-1, with TRBD1 identical over 7 bases. The CDR3 is made up of 13 amino acids. J lost 7 bases, V lost 2 bases, and 2 bases had no gene match. Germline lookup yields CDR1 MNHEY and CDR2 SMNVEV (reference sequence). This CDR3 reads CASSLRQGNEQFF. The CDR3 DNA reads TGTGCCAGCAGTTTACGACAGGGTAATGAGCAGTTCTTC.

As DNA, the CDR3 is TGTGCCAGCAGTGAACCCGTGGCTAGCACAGATACGCAGTATTTT. Its protein is CASSEPVASTDTQYF. This chain joins TRBV6-1 and TRBJ2-3; no clear D gene. CDR1 and CDR2 from the germline V gene are MNHNS and SASEGT. This CDR3 has 15 amino acids. V lost 2 bases and J lost 0, with 9 bases in between.

Concerning this clonotype: The conserved closing phenylalanine or tryptophan is absent in this CDR3, likely reflecting a read error. The CDR3 loop is CASSRRPGLAGDTSTDTQYL. For the CDR3, the DNA is TGTGCCAGCAGCAGGCGTCCGGGACTAGCGGGGGACACTAGCACAGATACGCAGTATTTA. V is TRBV11-2 and J is TRBJ2-3, with 14 bases fitting TRBD2. This CDR3 has 20 residues. J gave up 0 bases and V 5 bases, and 13 bases lay outside the gene matches. Germline CDR1 SGHAT, CDR2 FQNNGV.

The sample holds one count of this clonotype. A junction boundary mismatches the germline segment, possibly from a read error. V and J are TRBV4-3 and TRBJ1-1, with D unclear. This CDR3 is built from 14 residues. Germline CDR1 LGHNA, CDR2 YSLEER. The CDR3 is CARSQRTTNPEAFF. The CDR3 nucleotides are TGCGCCCGCAGCCAACGCACAACCAACCCTGAAGCTTTCTTT.

The chain employs TRBV2 and TRBJ1-5, with unresolved D. The V end was cut by 6 bases, the J end by 0 bases, with 6 bases between. Germline V CDR1 and CDR2: SNHLY, FYNNEI. The CDR3 totals 13 residues. The CDR3 loop reads CASRMYSNQPQHF. DNA for the CDR3: TGTGCCAGCAGGATGTATAGCAATCAGCCCCAGCATTTT.

A remark on this clonotype: A much larger clone is a single base away; this may be a read error. The chain has TRBV5-1 and TRBJ2-1; D not certain. Germline assignment: CDR1 SGHRS and CDR2 YFSETQ. V dropped 0 bases and J dropped 10 bases, with 14 bases sitting between them. The CDR3 runs 14 residues. For the CDR3, the DNA is TGCGCCAGCAGCTTGGTTCCGGCCGCCTACGAGCAGTTCTTC. Translated, it gives CASSLVPAAYEQFF.

About this clonotype: The junction shows a germline mismatch at one end, possibly a read error. The V and J genes are TRBV12-3 or TRBV12-4 and TRBJ2-7; D remains unclear. The CDR3 covers 13 residues. The CDR3 region is CASRAVGSSEQYF. CDR3 in DNA: TGTGCCAGCAGGGCGGTGGGCTCCTCCGAGCAGTACTTC.

V usage is TRBV28 and J usage is TRBJ2-1; 10 positions agree with TRBD1. The CDR3 is made up of 13 amino acids. The trim removed 8 bases at V and 5 bases at J, leaving 3 bases unmatched. Germline CDR1 reads MDHEN; CDR2 reads SYDVKM. The DNA of the CDR3 is TGTGCCAGCGGGACAGGGGCCCACAATGAGCAGTTCTTC. Translating it yields CASGTGAHNEQFF.

This clonotype was detected a few times. The chain is built from TRBV9 and TRBJ1-2; D remains ambiguous. The CDR3 has 13 amino acids. V was clipped by 6 bases and J by 3 bases, with 12 bases between them. The germline CDR1 and CDR2 sequences are SGDLS and YYNGEE. The CDR3 reads CASTPSGDYGYTF. CDR3 sequence (DNA): TGTGCCAGCACCCCTTCTGGTGACTATGGCTACACCTTC.

This clonotype was seen more than once but under ten times. The V and J genes are TRBV4-1 and TRBJ1-5, with 9 bases aligning to TRBD1. Germline V lookup: CDR1 MGHRA, CDR2 YSYEKL. The CDR3 loop spans 17 amino acids. The J segment lost 6 bases and the V segment lost 5 bases, leaving 14 bases of the junction unmatched. CDR3 sequence: CASSNTPGQGSGQPQHF. DNA of the CDR3: TGCGCCAGCAGCAATACCCCGGGACAGGGTTCGGGTCAGCCCCAGCATTTT.

On this clonotype: One end of the junction does not line up with germline, which may come from a read error. The rearrangement links TRBV3-1 to TRBJ1-5; no clear D. Germline V CDR1 and CDR2: LGHDT, YNNKEL (reference sequence). The CDR3 sequence is 14 residues long. CDR3 coding DNA: TGTGTCAGCAGCCCAGGCTGGGGCAATCAGCCCCAGCATTTT. This encodes CVSSPGWGNQPQHF.

The chain couples TRBV6-2 or TRBV6-3 to TRBJ2-7, with TRBD1 matching over 10 bases. Germline CDR1 reads MNHEY; CDR2 reads SVGEGT. V was pared by 6 bases and J by 5 bases, with 16 bases of the junction left unmatched. The CDR3 consists of 17 residues. As DNA, the CDR3 is TGTGCCAGCAGCCCTAATATCCGGGACAGGGGCCCCCACGAGCAGTACTTC. As protein: CASSPNIRDRGPHEQYF.

Ten or more counts support this clonotype. J is TRBJ1-1 and V is TRBV7-9; D uncertain. Deletions cut 5 bases from V and 6 bases from J, with 10 bases between. The CDR3 consists of 12 residues. Per germline, CDR1 SEHNR and CDR2 FQNEAQ (reference sequence). In DNA form, the CDR3 reads TGTGCCAGCAGCCCCACAAGCCCTGAAGCTTTCTTT. Protein: CASSPTSPEAFF.